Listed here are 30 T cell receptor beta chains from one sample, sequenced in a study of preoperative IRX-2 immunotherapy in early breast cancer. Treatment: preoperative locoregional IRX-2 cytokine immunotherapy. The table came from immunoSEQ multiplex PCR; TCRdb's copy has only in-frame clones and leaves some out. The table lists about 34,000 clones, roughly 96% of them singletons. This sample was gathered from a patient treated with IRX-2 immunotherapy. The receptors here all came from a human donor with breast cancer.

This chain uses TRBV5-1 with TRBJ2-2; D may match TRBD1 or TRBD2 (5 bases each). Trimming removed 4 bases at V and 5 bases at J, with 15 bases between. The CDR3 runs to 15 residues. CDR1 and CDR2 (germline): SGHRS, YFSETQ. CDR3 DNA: TGCGCCAGCAGCCTACTTGAGGGGATAACCGGGGAGCTGTTTTTT. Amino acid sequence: CASSLLEGITGELFF.

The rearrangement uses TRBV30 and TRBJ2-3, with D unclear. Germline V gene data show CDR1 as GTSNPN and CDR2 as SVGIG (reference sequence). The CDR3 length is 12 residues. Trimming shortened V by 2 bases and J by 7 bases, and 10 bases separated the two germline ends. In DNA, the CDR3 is TGTGCCTGGAGTACCCTCCATTATACGCAGTATTTT. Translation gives CAWSTLHYTQYF.

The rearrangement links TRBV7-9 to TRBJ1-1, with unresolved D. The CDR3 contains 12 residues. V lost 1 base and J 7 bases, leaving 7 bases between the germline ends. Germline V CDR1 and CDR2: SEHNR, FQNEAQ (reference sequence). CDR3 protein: CASSLVASEAFF. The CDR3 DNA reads TGTGCCAGCAGCTTAGTCGCCAGTGAAGCTTTCTTT. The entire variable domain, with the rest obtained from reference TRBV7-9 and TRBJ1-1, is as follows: DTGVSQNPRHKITKRGQNVTFRCDPISEHNRLYWYRQTLGQGPEFLTYFQNEAQLEKSRLLSDRFSAERPKGSFSTLEIQRTEQGDSAMYLCASSLVASEAFFGQGTRLTVV.

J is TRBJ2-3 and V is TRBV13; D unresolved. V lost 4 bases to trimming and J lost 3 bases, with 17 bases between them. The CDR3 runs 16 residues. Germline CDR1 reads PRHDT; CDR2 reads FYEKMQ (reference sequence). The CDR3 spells CASSSKDPPKTDTQYF. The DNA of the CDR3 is TGTGCCAGCAGCTCGAAAGACCCACCCAAAACAGATACGCAGTATTTT. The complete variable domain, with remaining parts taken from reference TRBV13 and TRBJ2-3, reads AAGVIQSPRHLIKEKRETATLKCYPIPRHDTVYWYQQGPGQDPQFLISFYEKMQSDKGSIPDRFSAQQFSDYHSELNMSSLELGDSALYFCASSSKDPPKTDTQYFGPGTRLTVL.

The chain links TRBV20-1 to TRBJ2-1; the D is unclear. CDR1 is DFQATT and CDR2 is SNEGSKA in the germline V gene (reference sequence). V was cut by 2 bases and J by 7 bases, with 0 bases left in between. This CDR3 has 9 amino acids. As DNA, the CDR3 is TGCAGTGCTAGAAATGAGCAGTTCTTC. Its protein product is CSARNEQFF.

The CDR3 loop reads CASSGTSGGNYNEQFF. The CDR3 coding sequence is TGTGCCAGCAGCGGGACTAGCGGGGGGAACTACAATGAGCAGTTCTTC. J is TRBJ2-1 and V is TRBV2, with 15 bases lining up with TRBD2. The J segment lost 3 bases and the V segment lost 6 bases, leaving 3 bases of the junction unmatched. CDR1 is SNHLY, CDR2 FYNNEI, per germline. CDR3 size: 16 residues.

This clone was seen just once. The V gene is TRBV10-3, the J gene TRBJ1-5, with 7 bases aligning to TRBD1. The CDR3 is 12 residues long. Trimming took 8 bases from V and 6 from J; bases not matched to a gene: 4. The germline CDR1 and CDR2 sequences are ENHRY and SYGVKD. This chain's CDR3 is CAIAGGGQPQHF. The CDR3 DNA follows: TGTGCCATCGCAGGGGGGGGTCAGCCCCAGCATTTT.

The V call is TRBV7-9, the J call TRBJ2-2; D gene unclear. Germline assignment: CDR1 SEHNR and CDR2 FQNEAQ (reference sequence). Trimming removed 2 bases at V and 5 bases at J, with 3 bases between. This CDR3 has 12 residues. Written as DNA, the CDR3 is TGTGCCAGCAGCTTAACTACCGGGGAGCTGTTTTTT. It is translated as CASSLTTGELFF.

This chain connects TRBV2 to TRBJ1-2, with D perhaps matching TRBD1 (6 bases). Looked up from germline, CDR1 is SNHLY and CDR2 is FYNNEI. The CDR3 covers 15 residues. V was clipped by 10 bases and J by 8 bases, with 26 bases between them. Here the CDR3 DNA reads TGTGCCATCCCCGGGGGGCTGTTGATTGTTGAAGGCTACACCTTC. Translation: CAIPGGLLIVEGYTF.

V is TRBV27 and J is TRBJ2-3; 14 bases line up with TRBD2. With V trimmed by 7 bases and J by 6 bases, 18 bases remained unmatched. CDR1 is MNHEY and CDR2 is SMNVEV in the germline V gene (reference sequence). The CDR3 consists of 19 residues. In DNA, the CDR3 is TGTGCCAGCACCGGACGCACTCCTAAGGGACTAGCGGGGGTGGATACGCAGTATTTT. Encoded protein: CASTGRTPKGLAGVDTQYF.

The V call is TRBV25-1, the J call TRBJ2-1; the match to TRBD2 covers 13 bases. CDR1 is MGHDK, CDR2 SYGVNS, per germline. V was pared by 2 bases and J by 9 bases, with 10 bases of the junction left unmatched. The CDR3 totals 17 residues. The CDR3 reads CASSEKGLAGPAPEQFF. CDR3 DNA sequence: TGTGCCAGCAGTGAAAAGGGACTAGCGGGGCCGGCCCCTGAGCAGTTCTTC.

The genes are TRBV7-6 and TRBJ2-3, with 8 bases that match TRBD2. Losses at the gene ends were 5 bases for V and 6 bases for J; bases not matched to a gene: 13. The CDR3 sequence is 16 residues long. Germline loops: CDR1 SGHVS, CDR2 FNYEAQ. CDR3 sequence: CASSLEAGVWGDTQYF. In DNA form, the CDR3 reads TGTGCCAGCAGCCTAGAAGCGGGGGTTTGGGGTGATACGCAGTATTTT.

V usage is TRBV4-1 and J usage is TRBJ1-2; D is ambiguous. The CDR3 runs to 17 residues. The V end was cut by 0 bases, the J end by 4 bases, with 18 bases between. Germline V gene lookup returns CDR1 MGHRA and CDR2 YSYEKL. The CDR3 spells CASSQELSSWAVYGYTF. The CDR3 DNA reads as TGCGCCAGCAGCCAAGAACTTTCTTCTTGGGCTGTCTATGGCTACACCTTC.

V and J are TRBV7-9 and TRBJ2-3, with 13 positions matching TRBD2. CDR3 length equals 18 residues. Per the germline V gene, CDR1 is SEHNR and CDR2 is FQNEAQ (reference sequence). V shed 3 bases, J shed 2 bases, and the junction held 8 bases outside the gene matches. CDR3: CASSLGLAGRGNTDTQYF. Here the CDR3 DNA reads TGTGCCAGCAGCTTGGGACTAGCGGGGAGGGGTAACACAGATACGCAGTATTTT.

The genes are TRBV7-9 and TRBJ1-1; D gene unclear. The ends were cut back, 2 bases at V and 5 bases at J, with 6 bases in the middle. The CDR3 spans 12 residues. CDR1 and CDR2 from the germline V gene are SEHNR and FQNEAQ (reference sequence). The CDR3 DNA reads TGTGCCAGCAGCTTAACGCGGACTGAAGCTTTCTTT. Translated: CASSLTRTEAFF.

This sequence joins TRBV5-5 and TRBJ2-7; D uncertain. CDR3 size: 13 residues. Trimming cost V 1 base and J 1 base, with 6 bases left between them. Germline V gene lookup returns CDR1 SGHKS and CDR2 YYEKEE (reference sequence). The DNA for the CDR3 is TGTGCCAGCAGCTTGACGTATTCCTACGAGCAGTACTTC. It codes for CASSLTYSYEQYF.

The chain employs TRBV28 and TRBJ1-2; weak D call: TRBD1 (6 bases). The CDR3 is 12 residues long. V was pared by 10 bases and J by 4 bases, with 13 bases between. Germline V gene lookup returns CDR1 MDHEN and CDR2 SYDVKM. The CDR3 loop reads CATTGTVYGYTF. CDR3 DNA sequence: TGTGCCACAACAGGGACGGTCTATGGCTACACCTTC.

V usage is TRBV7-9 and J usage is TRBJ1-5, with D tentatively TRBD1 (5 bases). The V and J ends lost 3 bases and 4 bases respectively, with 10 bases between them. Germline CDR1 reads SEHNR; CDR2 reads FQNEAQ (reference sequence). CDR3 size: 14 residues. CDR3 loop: CASSFTGGNQPQHF. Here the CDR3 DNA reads TGTGCCAGCAGCTTTACCGGGGGAAATCAGCCCCAGCATTTT.

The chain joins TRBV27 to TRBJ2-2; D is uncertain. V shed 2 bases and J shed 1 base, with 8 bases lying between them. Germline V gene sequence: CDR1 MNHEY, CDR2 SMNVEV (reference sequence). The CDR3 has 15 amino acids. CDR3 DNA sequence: TGTGCCAGCAGTTTACCCGGACGGAACACCGGGGAGCTGTTTTTT. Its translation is CASSLPGRNTGELFF.

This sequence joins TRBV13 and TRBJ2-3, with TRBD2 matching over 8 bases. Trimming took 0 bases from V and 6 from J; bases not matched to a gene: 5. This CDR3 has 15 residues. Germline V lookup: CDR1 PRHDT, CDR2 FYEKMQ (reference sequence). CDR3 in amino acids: CASSLGGLGVDTQYF. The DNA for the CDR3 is TGTGCCAGCAGCTTAGGGGGACTAGGAGTCGATACGCAGTATTTT. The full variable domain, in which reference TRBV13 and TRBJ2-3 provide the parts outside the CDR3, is AAGVIQSPRHLIKEKRETATLKCYPIPRHDTVYWYQQGPGQDPQFLISFYEKMQSDKGSIPDRFSAQQFSDYHSELNMSSLELGDSALYFCASSLGGLGVDTQYFGPGTRLTVL.

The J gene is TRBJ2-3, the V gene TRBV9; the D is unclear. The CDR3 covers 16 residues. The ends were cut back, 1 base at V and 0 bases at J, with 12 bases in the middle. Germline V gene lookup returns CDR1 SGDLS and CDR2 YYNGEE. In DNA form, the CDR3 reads TGTGCCAGCAGCGTATACGCATTCACTAGCACAGATACGCAGTATTTT. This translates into CASSVYAFTSTDTQYF.

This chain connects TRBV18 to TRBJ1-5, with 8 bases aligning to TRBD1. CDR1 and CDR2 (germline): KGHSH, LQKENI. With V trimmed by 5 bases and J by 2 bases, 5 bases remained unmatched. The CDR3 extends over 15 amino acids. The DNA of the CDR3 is TGTGCCAGCTCATCGGACAGGGAGGGCAATCAGCCCCAGCATTTT. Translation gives CASSSDREGNQPQHF.

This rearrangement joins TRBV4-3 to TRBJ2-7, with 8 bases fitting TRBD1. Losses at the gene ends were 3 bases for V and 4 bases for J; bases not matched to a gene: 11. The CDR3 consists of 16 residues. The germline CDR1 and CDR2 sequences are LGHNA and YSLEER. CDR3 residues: CASSHSATGESYEQYF. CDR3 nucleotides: TGCGCCAGCAGCCACTCCGCGACAGGGGAAAGTTACGAGCAGTACTTC.

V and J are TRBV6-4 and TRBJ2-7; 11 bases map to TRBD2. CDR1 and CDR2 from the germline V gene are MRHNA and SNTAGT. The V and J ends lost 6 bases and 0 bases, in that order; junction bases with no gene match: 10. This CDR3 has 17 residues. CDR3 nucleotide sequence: TGTGCCAGCAGGGCCTTCGGACTAGCGGGTTCCTCCTACGAGCAGTACTTC. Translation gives CASRAFGLAGSSYEQYF.

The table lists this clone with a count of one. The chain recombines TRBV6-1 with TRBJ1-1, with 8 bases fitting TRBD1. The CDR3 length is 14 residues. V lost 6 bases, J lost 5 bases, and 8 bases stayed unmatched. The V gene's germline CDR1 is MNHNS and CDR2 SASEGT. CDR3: CASSSQTGGTEAFF. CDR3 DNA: TGTGCCAGCAGCAGCCAAACAGGGGGGACTGAAGCTTTCTTT.

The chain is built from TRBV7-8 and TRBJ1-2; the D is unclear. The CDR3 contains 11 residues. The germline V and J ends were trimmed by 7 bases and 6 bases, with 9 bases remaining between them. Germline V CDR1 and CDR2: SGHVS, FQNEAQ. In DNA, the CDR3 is TGTGCCAGCAACCCCGGAGATGGCTACACCTTC. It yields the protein CASNPGDGYTF.

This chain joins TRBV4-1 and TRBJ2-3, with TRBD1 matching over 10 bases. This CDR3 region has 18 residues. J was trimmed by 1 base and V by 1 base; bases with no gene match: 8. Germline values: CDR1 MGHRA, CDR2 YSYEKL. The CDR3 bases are TGCGCCAGCAGCCAAGTAACCCTAGGGACAGGGGGCACAGATACGCAGTATTTT. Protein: CASSQVTLGTGGTDTQYF.

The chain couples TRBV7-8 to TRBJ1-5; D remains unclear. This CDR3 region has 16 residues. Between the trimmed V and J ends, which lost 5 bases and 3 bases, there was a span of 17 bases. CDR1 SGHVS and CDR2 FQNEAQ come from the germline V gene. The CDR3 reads CASSQFRSASNQPQHF. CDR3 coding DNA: TGTGCCAGCAGCCAGTTTCGGTCCGCCTCCAATCAGCCCCAGCATTTT.

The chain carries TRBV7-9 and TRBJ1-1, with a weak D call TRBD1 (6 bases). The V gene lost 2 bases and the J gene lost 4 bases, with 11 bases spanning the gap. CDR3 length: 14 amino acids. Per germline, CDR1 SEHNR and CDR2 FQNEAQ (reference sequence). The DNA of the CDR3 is TGTGCCAGCAGCTTATTGGCAGGGGCCACTGAAGCTTTCTTT. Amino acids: CASSLLAGATEAFF.

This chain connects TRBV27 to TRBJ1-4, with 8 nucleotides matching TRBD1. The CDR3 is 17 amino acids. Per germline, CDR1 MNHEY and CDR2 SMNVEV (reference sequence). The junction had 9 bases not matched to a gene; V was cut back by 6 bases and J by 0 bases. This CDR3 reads CASRKTGATTTNEKLFF. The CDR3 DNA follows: TGTGCCAGCAGAAAGACAGGGGCCACTACAACTAATGAAAAACTGTTTTTT.